This passage covers 19 T cell receptor beta chains from one sample sequenced in a study of cytomegalovirus exposure and HLA in healthy donors. A multiplex PCR was run with 60 Vbeta primers and 13 Jbeta primers. Some clones are missing from TCRdb's copy, which holds only in-frame ones; the method was immunoSEQ multiplex PCR. Found here are about 150,000 clones, about 83% of them singletons; the top ten hold 4%. Sequenced: PBMCs. These receptors were collected from a woman in her 40s in good health and CMV-seronegative.

The chain employs TRBV30 and TRBJ2-7; D might be TRBD1 (6 bases). This CDR3 region has 13 residues. Looked up from germline, CDR1 is GTSNPN and CDR2 is SVGIG (reference sequence). With 0 bases removed from V and 3 bases from J, the gap between germline ends came to 9 bases. CDR3: CAWSVQGSYEQYF. CDR3 DNA: TGTGCCTGGAGTGTACAGGGTAGCTACGAGCAGTACTTC. The entire variable domain, with the rest obtained from reference TRBV30 and TRBJ2-7, is as follows: SQTIHQWPATLVQPVGSPLSLECTVEGTSNPNLYWYRQAAGRGLQLLFYSVGIGQISSEVPQNLSASRPQDRQFILSSKKLLLSDSGFYLCAWSVQGSYEQYFGPGTRLTVT.

This chain connects TRBV5-6 to TRBJ1-4, with 7 bases lining up with TRBD1. Germline V gives CDR1 SGHDT, CDR2 YYEEEE. The CDR3 has 13 residues. The junction had 3 bases not matched to a gene; V was cut back by 2 bases and J by 8 bases. The CDR3 protein is CASSLQGSEKLFF. As DNA, the CDR3 is TGTGCCAGCAGCTTACAGGGGAGCGAAAAACTGTTTTTT.

J is TRBJ1-3 and V is TRBV5-1; 10 bases fit TRBD1. The CDR3 is made up of 16 amino acids. V trimming: 1 base; J trimming: 4 bases; junction bases outside the gene matches: 5. Germline V gene data show CDR1 as SGHRS and CDR2 as YFSETQ. CDR3 sequence: CASSLRTGGNGNTIYF. In nucleotides, the CDR3 is TGCGCCAGCAGCTTGAGGACAGGGGGGAACGGAAACACCATATATTTT.

The gene calls are TRBV28 and TRBJ2-7, with 7 bases identical to TRBD1. This CDR3 has 14 amino acids. The V gene's germline CDR1 is MDHEN and CDR2 SYDVKM. J gave up 6 bases and V 3 bases, and 8 bases lay outside the gene matches. CDR3 residues: CASSLTGTVSEQYF. CDR3 DNA sequence: TGTGCCAGCAGTTTGACCGGGACAGTTTCCGAGCAGTACTTC.

The chain employs TRBV2 and TRBJ2-1, with TRBD1 matching 9 bases. This CDR3 region has 13 residues. Germline trimming cut 7 bases from V and 10 bases from J; bases unmatched to any gene: 8. Germline V gives CDR1 SNHLY, CDR2 FYNNEI. CDR3 residues: CASTTDRGREQFF. The CDR3 region has the DNA TGTGCCAGCACTACGGACAGGGGCCGAGAGCAGTTCTTC.

The rearrangement joins TRBV27 to TRBJ1-2; 10 positions agree with TRBD1. Germline CDR1 MNHEY, CDR2 SMNVEV (reference sequence). This CDR3 region has 16 residues. Trimming took 4 bases from V and 4 from J; bases not matched to a gene: 9. The CDR3 DNA reads TGTGCCAGCAGTTCCCCTGGGGACAGGGGAAGCTATGGCTACACCTTC. It encodes CASSSPGDRGSYGYTF.

The table lists this clone with a few counts. V and J are TRBV6-4 and TRBJ2-3, with 10 bases that match TRBD2. The germline V gene encodes CDR1 MRHNA and CDR2 SNTAGT. J lost 0 bases, V lost 3 bases, and 0 bases had no gene match. The CDR3 extends over 15 amino acids. CDR3 DNA sequence: TGTGCCAGCAGTGAAGCGGGGGGGAGCACAGATACGCAGTATTTT. Its protein is CASSEAGGSTDTQYF.

This chain connects TRBV14 to TRBJ2-5; TRBD1 agrees at 7 bases. The closer fit of TRBJ2-7 to the DNA end suggests the J call may be wrong. CDR3 length equals 15 residues. The germline V gene has CDR1 SGHDN and CDR2 FVKESK. This chain's CDR3 is CASSQGDSPSYEQYF. The CDR3 coding sequence is TGTGCCAGCAGCCAAGGGGACAGCCCTTCCTACGAGCAGTACTTC.

In this sample, this clone turned up a few times. This CDR3 reads CASSFSSVPGELFF. CDR3 nucleotide sequence: TGTGCCAGCAGTTTCTCGTCGGTACCCGGGGAGCTGTTTTTT. The V gene is TRBV6-6, the J gene TRBJ2-2; D unresolved. The CDR3 is 14 residues long. The germline V gene has CDR1 MNHNY and CDR2 SVGAGI (reference sequence). Trimming cost V 4 bases and J 6 bases, with 12 bases left between them.

The count of this clone is one. This chain uses TRBV4-1 with TRBJ2-7, with 8 bases fitting TRBD2. Losses at the gene ends were 1 base for V and 3 bases for J; bases not matched to a gene: 5. Germline CDR1 reads MGHRA; CDR2 reads YSYEKL. This CDR3 comprises 15 residues. In DNA form, the CDR3 reads TGCGCCAGCAGCCAAGGCGAGACTAGCGACTACGAGCAGTACTTC. Its protein product is CASSQGETSDYEQYF.

This chain uses TRBV6-1 with TRBJ1-6; D unresolved. The CDR3 covers 16 residues. Trimming cost V 6 bases and J 0 bases, with 12 bases left between them. Per the germline V gene, CDR1 is MNHNS and CDR2 is SASEGT. The CDR3 nucleotides are TGTGCCAGCAGAGAAAGTTTTAGCTCCTATAATTCACCCCTCCACTTT. Its protein product is CASRESFSSYNSPLHF.

The chain joins TRBV4-2 to TRBJ2-3; 8 positions agree with TRBD2. After removal of 2 bases from V and 2 bases from J, the junction contained 6 bases not matched to a gene. The CDR3 extends over 16 amino acids. Looked up from germline, CDR1 is LGHNA and CDR2 is YNFKEQ. CDR3 residues: CASSQQASGSTDTQYF. CDR3 coding DNA: TGTGCCAGCAGCCAACAGGCTAGCGGGTCCACAGATACGCAGTATTTT.

The J gene is TRBJ2-6, the V gene TRBV6-4; TRBD1 matches at 12 bases. The CDR3 spans 17 residues. Germline V gene data show CDR1 as MRHNA and CDR2 as SNTAGT. V lost 4 bases and J lost 3; bases outside the gene matches: 4. The CDR3 loop is CASSVGQGAIGANVLTF. The CDR3, as DNA: TGTGCCAGCAGTGTGGGACAGGGGGCCATTGGGGCCAACGTCCTGACTTTC.

This chain uses TRBV28 with TRBJ1-1, with D possibly TRBD1 on 6 matching bases. This CDR3 comprises 14 residues. CDR1 MDHEN and CDR2 SYDVKM come from the germline V gene. Deletions cut 3 bases from V and 5 bases from J, with 13 bases between. The CDR3 loop reads CASSLWGGGTEAFF. The CDR3 nucleotides are TGTGCCAGCAGTTTGTGGGGGGGCGGTACTGAAGCTTTCTTT.

The V gene is TRBV27, the J gene TRBJ2-1; perhaps TRBD1 as D (6 bases). The CDR3 totals 13 residues. The V gene lost 2 bases and the J gene lost 5 bases, with 7 bases spanning the gap. The germline V gene has CDR1 MNHEY and CDR2 SMNVEV (reference sequence). CDR3 region: CASSLNRDNEQFF. The CDR3 coding sequence is TGTGCCAGCAGTTTAAACAGGGACAATGAGCAGTTCTTC.

This clone was counted a few times. The rearrangement uses TRBV5-1 and TRBJ2-7, with TRBD1 matching 7 bases. Germline-derived CDR1 and CDR2 are SGHRS and YFSETQ. CDR3 length: 17 residues. V gave up 0 bases and J gave up 3 bases; unmatched junction bases: 12. The CDR3 is CASSLVTGTVVYYEQYF. CDR3 sequence (DNA): TGCGCCAGCAGCTTGGTAACGGGGACAGTAGTTTACTACGAGCAGTACTTC.

This clone was seen a single time. The CDR3, as DNA: TGTGCCAGCTCACCACCGCTAGCGGGGGGGAGAGAGACCCAGTACTTC. Encoded protein: CASSPPLAGGRETQYF. The chain employs TRBV18 and TRBJ2-5, with 12 bases matching TRBD2. The CDR3 length is 16 residues. V shed 0 bases and J 4 bases; nucleotides not matched to a gene: 3. CDR1 KGHSH and CDR2 LQKENI come from the germline V gene.

The chain uses TRBV10-1 and TRBJ2-7, with D perhaps TRBD1 (6 bases). Trimming removed 2 bases from V and 0 bases from J, with 8 bases in between. CDR1 is WNHNN, CDR2 SYGVQD, per germline (reference sequence). There are 14 residues in the CDR3. CDR3 residues: CASSEADSSYEQYF. CDR3 in DNA: TGCGCCAGCAGTGAGGCGGACAGCTCCTACGAGCAGTACTTC.

V gene TRBV10-2 combines with J gene TRBJ1-2; TRBD1 is a possible D gene (5 bases). In germline, CDR1 is WSHSY, CDR2 SAAADI. V lost 6 bases and J lost 3, with 17 bases in between. This CDR3 is built from 15 residues. This CDR3 reads CASSPAGGFDYGYTF. The CDR3, as DNA: TGCGCCAGCAGCCCCGCCGGGGGTTTTGACTATGGCTACACCTTC.